A single sample gave rise to the 16 T cell receptor beta chains below, sequenced in a study of blood T cell repertoires in COVID-19. The assay was immunoSEQ multiplex PCR, and TCRdb's table has in-frame clones only and misses some. Of nearly 55,000 clones in the sample, 70% to 90% were seen once. The sequencing input was peripheral blood. The source of these receptors is a man aged 65-85 years with active COVID-19.

This chain connects TRBV5-8 to TRBJ1-3; D remains unclear. Between the trimmed V and J ends, which lost 4 bases and 4 bases, there was a span of 12 bases. The CDR3 extends over 14 amino acids. The germline V gene has CDR1 SGHTS and CDR2 YDEGEE. The CDR3 spells CASSRTRGGNTIYF. The CDR3 DNA is TGTGCCAGCAGCCGCACGCGAGGCGGAAACACCATATATTTT.

This clone was found once. This sequence joins TRBV6-5 and TRBJ1-4, with a tentative D call TRBD1 (5 bases). Germline loops: CDR1 MNHEY, CDR2 SVGAGI. The CDR3 has 15 residues. Trimming pared 0 bases from V and 6 bases from J, leaving 11 bases between. The CDR3 nucleotides read TGTGCCAGCAGTTACTCAGGCAGGGAATATGAAAAACTGTTTTTT. It codes for CASSYSGREYEKLFF.

The rearrangement uses TRBV19 and TRBJ2-6; 11 bases fit TRBD1. CDR3 size: 20 residues. The ends lost 7 bases at V and 0 bases at J; junction bases unmatched: 14. Germline V CDR1 and CDR2: LNHDA, SQIVND (reference sequence). CDR3 loop: CASTRGTGTGGFSGANVLTF. For the CDR3, the DNA is TGTGCCAGTACCCGGGGCACCGGGACAGGGGGATTCTCTGGGGCCAACGTCCTGACTTTC. Based on the CDR3 plus reference TRBV19 and TRBJ2-6, the full variable domain is DGGITQSPKYLFRKEGQNVTLSCEQNLNHDAMYWYRQDPGQGLRLIYYSQIVNDFQKGDIAEGYSVSREKKESFPLTVTSAQKNPTAFYLCASTRGTGTGGFSGANVLTFGAGSRLTVL.

V and J are TRBV24-1 and TRBJ2-5, with 9 nucleotides matching TRBD1. Trimming removed 4 bases from V and 5 bases from J; junction bases left unmatched: 7. This CDR3 region has 15 residues. The V gene's germline CDR1 is KGHDR and CDR2 SFDVKD. In nucleotides, the CDR3 is TGTGCCACCAGTGAATCCGACAGGGGGAAGGAGACCCAGTACTTC. Translation gives CATSESDRGKETQYF.

V is TRBV21-1 and J is TRBJ1-1; the table gives TRBD1 as D, unverified against the DNA. TRBV21-1 is reported as a pseudogene. This CDR3 has 15 amino acids. This CDR3 is CASSKEERGATEAFF. CDR3 in DNA: TGTGCCAGCAGCAAAGAGGAGCGTGGGGCCACTGAAGCTTTCTTT.

The J gene is TRBJ2-3, the V gene TRBV5-1; 7 nucleotides align to TRBD2. Germline trimming cut 1 base from V and 2 bases from J; bases unmatched to any gene: 7. This CDR3 has 16 amino acids. Germline V gene sequence: CDR1 SGHRS, CDR2 YFSETQ. The CDR3 region has the DNA TGCGCCAGCAGCTTGTCGGCGGGGGTGGCCACAGATACGCAGTATTTT. Translation: CASSLSAGVATDTQYF.

The rearrangement links TRBV11-2 to TRBJ1-5; no firm D call. The CDR3 sequence is 12 residues long. Germline V gives CDR1 SGHAT, CDR2 FQNNGV. V was pared by 4 bases and J by 8 bases, with 9 bases between. The CDR3 bases are TGTGCCAGCAGCTCCTCTAGCAAGCCCCAGCATTTT. The encoded protein is CASSSSSKPQHF.

The chain employs TRBV7-2 and TRBJ1-1; D is possibly TRBD1 (5 bases). V dropped 0 bases and J dropped 1 base, with 15 bases sitting between them. CDR1 is SGHTA and CDR2 is FQGNSA in the germline V gene. CDR3 length: 17 amino acids. CDR3 in amino acids: CASSLAPRQKGNTEAFF. The CDR3 DNA sequence: TGTGCCAGCAGCTTAGCCCCCAGACAGAAGGGGAACACTGAAGCTTTCTTT.

The rearrangement uses TRBV11-3 and TRBJ2-4; D is unresolved. The CDR3 spans 14 residues. The germline V gene has CDR1 SGHNT and CDR2 YENEEA. The V and J ends lost 1 base and 8 bases respectively, with 12 bases between them. The CDR3 region has the DNA TGTGCCAGCAGCTTAGGGTTCGGTTTGGACATTCAGTACTTC. Encoded protein: CASSLGFGLDIQYF.

The count of this clone is one. V is TRBV24-1 and J is TRBJ2-1; a weak D match, TRBD1 (5 bases). The CDR3 totals 14 residues. V was clipped by 3 bases and J by 8 bases, with 13 bases between them. Germline values: CDR1 KGHDR, CDR2 SFDVKD. This chain's CDR3 is CATSDNRFVYEQFF. In DNA form, the CDR3 reads TGTGCCACCAGTGATAACAGGTTTGTGTATGAGCAGTTCTTC.

The chain uses TRBV4-3 and TRBJ2-1, with D unresolved. From germline, CDR1 is LGHNA and CDR2 YSLEER. The CDR3 has 13 amino acids. V lost 1 base and J lost 5, with 6 bases in between. The CDR3 bases are TGCGCCAGCAGCCAAGGAGAGGACAATGAGCAGTTCTTC. Its protein is CASSQGEDNEQFF.

This rearrangement joins TRBV4-3 to TRBJ1-1; maybe TRBD1 (6 bases). The ends were cut back, 0 bases at V and 3 bases at J, with 11 bases in the middle. Germline CDR1 and CDR2: LGHNA and YSLEER. The CDR3 consists of 15 residues. DNA for the CDR3: TGCGCCAGCAGCCAAGATCAGGGGTGGGACACTGAAGCTTTCTTT. It translates to CASSQDQGWDTEAFF.

The V gene is TRBV9, the J gene TRBJ1-5, with D possibly being TRBD1 (5 bases). Per germline, CDR1 SGDLS and CDR2 YYNGEE. Deletions cut 4 bases from V and 3 bases from J, with 17 bases between. This CDR3 is 16 amino acids long. CDR3: CASSPPGGALNQPQHF. CDR3 in DNA: TGTGCCAGCAGCCCACCAGGTGGGGCCCTCAATCAGCCCCAGCATTTT. The complete variable domain, with remaining parts taken from reference TRBV9 and TRBJ1-5, reads DSGVTQTPKHLITATGQRVTLRCSPRSGDLSVYWYQQSLDQGLQFLIQYYNGEERAKGNILERFSAQQFPDLHSELNLSSLELGDSALYFCASSPPGGALNQPQHFGDGTRLSIL.

This chain links TRBV19 with TRBJ2-7; maybe TRBD2 (5 bases). The V and J ends lost 6 bases and 0 bases respectively, with 12 bases between them. The CDR3 runs to 14 residues. Germline V gene data show CDR1 as LNHDA and CDR2 as SQIVND (reference sequence). CDR3 protein: CASSGVEFSYEQYF. The CDR3 nucleotides are TGTGCCAGTAGCGGGGTCGAGTTCTCCTACGAGCAGTACTTC. Supplemented by reference TRBV19 and TRBJ2-7, the full variable domain reads DGGITQSPKYLFRKEGQNVTLSCEQNLNHDAMYWYRQDPGQGLRLIYYSQIVNDFQKGDIAEGYSVSREKKESFPLTVTSAQKNPTAFYLCASSGVEFSYEQYFGPGTRLTVT.

V and J are TRBV5-5 and TRBJ2-2, with 7 nucleotides matching TRBD1. The CDR3 loop spans 17 amino acids. V lost 0 bases and J lost 1; bases outside the gene matches: 6. Germline V lookup: CDR1 SGHKS, CDR2 YYEKEE (reference sequence). CDR3 sequence reads: CASSLGWDSQNTGELFF. In nucleotides, the CDR3 is TGTGCCAGCAGCTTGGGATGGGACAGCCAGAACACCGGGGAGCTGTTTTTT.

This clone was picked up one time. The chain couples TRBV7-8 to TRBJ2-7; TRBD2 is a possible D gene (6 bases). This CDR3 contains 13 residues. V lost 6 bases to trimming and J lost 6 bases, with 15 bases between them. Germline V CDR1 and CDR2: SGHVS, FQNEAQ. The CDR3 loop reads CASRPGTLSEQYF. The CDR3 DNA reads as TGTGCCAGCAGACCCGGGACTCTAAGCGAGCAGTACTTC.